The 23 T cell receptor beta chains presented below share a single source sample, sequenced in a study of PD-L1 blockade in urothelial cancer. Time point indicated: peripheral blood 6 weeks after treatment start. Method: immunoSEQ multiplex PCR; TCRdb's copy keeps in-frame clones and lacks some. The data show 40,000 to 55,000 clones, roughly 89% seen once. The sample here was PBMCs, taken around atezolizumab (anti-PD-L1) treatment. The source of these receptors is a man aged 70-80 years with urothelial cancer.

This clone was seen only a few times. The chain recombines TRBV20-1 with TRBJ2-7, with no clear D. The V gene lost 6 bases and the J gene lost 9 bases, with 12 bases spanning the gap. Germline V CDR1 and CDR2: DFQATT, SNEGSKA (reference sequence). The CDR3 loop spans 10 amino acids. CDR3 nucleotide sequence: TGCAGTGCCCTCCACGGCGGGCAGTACTTC. This gives the protein CSALHGGQYF.

The J gene is TRBJ2-3, the V gene TRBV15, with D possibly being TRBD1 (6 bases). This CDR3 contains 18 residues. The germline V and J ends were trimmed by 0 bases and 5 bases, with 21 bases remaining between them. Germline-derived CDR1 and CDR2 are LNHNV and YYDKDF (reference sequence). CDR3 DNA: TGTGCCACCAGCAGAGAGATCCCAGGGGCCGGCCTAAGAGATACGCAGTATTTT. Translated, it gives CATSREIPGAGLRDTQYF.

The V gene is TRBV9, the J gene TRBJ2-3; TRBD1 agrees at 11 bases. The CDR3 sequence is 16 residues long. Germline V gene lookup returns CDR1 SGDLS and CDR2 YYNGEE. After removal of 4 bases from V and 1 base from J, the junction contained 5 bases not matched to a gene. The CDR3 region has the DNA TGTGCCAGCAGCCTTGGACAGGGGGCAGGCACAGATACGCAGTATTTT. It yields the protein CASSLGQGAGTDTQYF.

This clone was picked up a small number of times. V and J are TRBV28 and TRBJ1-1, with 7 positions matching TRBD1. This CDR3 is built from 15 residues. Germline CDR1 MDHEN, CDR2 SYDVKM. V gave up 4 bases and J gave up 8 bases; unmatched junction bases: 13. The CDR3 DNA follows: TGTGCCAGCAGTTCCCCGACAGGGCAAGGCGTAGAAGCTTTCTTT. Translating gives CASSSPTGQGVEAFF.

This sequence joins TRBV5-1 and TRBJ1-3, with D possibly matching TRBD1 (6 bases). Germline loops: CDR1 SGHRS, CDR2 YFSETQ. The length of the CDR3 is 16 residues. V gave up 2 bases and J gave up 2 bases, with 14 bases separating them. In nucleotides, the CDR3 is TGCGCCAGCAGCTTAGGGGGGGGCGCTGCTGGAAACACCATATATTTT. Translated, it gives CASSLGGGAAGNTIYF. Full variable domain (outside the CDR3, taken from reference TRBV5-1 and TRBJ1-3): KAGVTQTPRYLIKTRGQQVTLSCSPISGHRSVSWYQQTPGQGLQFLFEYFSETQRNKGNFPGRFSGRQFSNSRSEMNVSTLELGDSALYLCASSLGGGAAGNTIYFGEGSWLTVV.

The chain carries TRBV5-1 and TRBJ1-2; no clear D gene. Trimming left V 2 bases short and J 2 bases short, with 10 bases between. Germline V gene data show CDR1 as SGHRS and CDR2 as YFSETQ. The CDR3 is made up of 14 amino acids. The CDR3 sequence is CASSFRGGNYGYTF. CDR3 nucleotides: TGCGCCAGCAGCTTTCGGGGAGGGAACTATGGCTACACCTTC.

V and J are TRBV7-9 and TRBJ2-7; 10 bases agree with TRBD1. Trimming cost V 3 bases and J 2 bases; bases outside gene matches: 7. The CDR3 totals 16 residues. The germline V gene has CDR1 SEHNR and CDR2 FQNEAQ (reference sequence). The CDR3 DNA reads TGTGCCAGCAGCTTGACAGGGGGCCAAGGACCCTACGAGCAGTACTTC. It yields the protein CASSLTGGQGPYEQYF. Using reference TRBV7-9 and TRBJ2-7 for the parts outside the CDR3, the full variable domain is DTGVSQNPRHKITKRGQNVTFRCDPISEHNRLYWYRQTLGQGPEFLTYFQNEAQLEKSRLLSDRFSAERPKGSFSTLEIQRTEQGDSAMYLCASSLTGGQGPYEQYFGPGTRLTVT.

This clone was counted once. This sequence joins TRBV6-5 and TRBJ2-5; 8 nucleotides agree with TRBD1. V lost 0 bases to trimming and J lost 1 base; unmatched junction nucleotides: 4. This CDR3 contains 16 residues. Germline CDR1 and CDR2: MNHEY and SVGAGI. CDR3 nucleotide sequence: TGTGCCAGCAGTTACTCGGGGACAGGAGTCCAAGAGACCCAGTACTTC. Protein product: CASSYSGTGVQETQYF.

V gene TRBV9 combines with J gene TRBJ2-3; the D gene is possibly TRBD2 (6 bases). Deletions cut 2 bases from V and 0 bases from J, with 10 bases between. Germline V lookup: CDR1 SGDLS, CDR2 YYNGEE. The CDR3 length is 15 residues. CDR3 in DNA: TGTGCCAGCAGCGTCTGGGGGACTAGCACAGATACGCAGTATTTT. This sequence encodes CASSVWGTSTDTQYF.

The chain couples TRBV6-6 to TRBJ2-7; a possible D gene is TRBD2 (5 bases). Germline V gives CDR1 MNHNY, CDR2 SVGAGI (reference sequence). Trimming shortened V by 9 bases and J by 2 bases, and 14 bases separated the two germline ends. The CDR3 is 13 amino acids. The CDR3 sequence: CASARGAAYEQYF. The CDR3 nucleotides are TGTGCCAGTGCACGGGGTGCGGCCTACGAGCAGTACTTC.

This clone was counted a few times. This sequence joins TRBV5-1 and TRBJ1-5; D perhaps matches TRBD1 (6 bases). This CDR3 has 13 residues. Per the germline V gene, CDR1 is SGHRS and CDR2 is YFSETQ. The V end was cut by 5 bases, the J end by 1 base, with 7 bases between. The CDR3 DNA reads as TGCGCCAGCAGGGGGGCGAGCAATCAGCCCCAGCATTTT. As protein: CASRGASNQPQHF.

This rearrangement joins TRBV19 to TRBJ2-1; 10 nucleotides line up with TRBD2. Per germline, CDR1 LNHDA and CDR2 SQIVND (reference sequence). V was clipped by 8 bases and J by 9 bases; unmatched bases: 7. The CDR3 has 13 residues. Written as DNA, the CDR3 is TGTGCCAGTCTAGCGGGAGAGGTTAGTGAGCAGTTCTTC. Encoded protein: CASLAGEVSEQFF. The full variable domain, its missing parts supplied by reference TRBV19 and TRBJ2-1, is DGGITQSPKYLFRKEGQNVTLSCEQNLNHDAMYWYRQDPGQGLRLIYYSQIVNDFQKGDIAEGYSVSREKKESFPLTVTSAQKNPTAFYLCASLAGEVSEQFFGPGTRLTVL.

This clone was seen just once. Here the CDR3 DNA reads TGCGCCAGCAGCTTGGACACAGGCCAAGAGACCCAGTACTTC. Translating it yields CASSLDTGQETQYF. The rearrangement uses TRBV5-1 and TRBJ2-5; maybe TRBD1 (5 bases). V was trimmed by 0 bases and J by 1 base, leaving 7 bases between them. The V gene's germline CDR1 is SGHRS and CDR2 YFSETQ. There are 14 residues in the CDR3. The full variable domain, completed using reference TRBV5-1 and TRBJ2-5, is KAGVTQTPRYLIKTRGQQVTLSCSPISGHRSVSWYQQTPGQGLQFLFEYFSETQRNKGNFPGRFSGRQFSNSRSEMNVSTLELGDSALYLCASSLDTGQETQYFGPGTRLLVL.

J is TRBJ2-2 and V is TRBV5-1, with D uncertain. Deletions cut 2 bases from V and 6 bases from J, with 8 bases between. Germline CDR1 SGHRS, CDR2 YFSETQ. The CDR3 length is 13 residues. CDR3 sequence (DNA): TGCGCCAGCAGCTTAGCTGAAGCCGGGGAGCTGTTTTTT. Its protein product is CASSLAEAGELFF.

The CDR3 DNA is TGTGCCAGCAGACCGGGACAGGGAGCGCGGCGGTTGTCCGGGGAGCTGTTTTTT. It translates to CASRPGQGARRLSGELFF. J is TRBJ2-2 and V is TRBV28; 9 bases map to TRBD1. The CDR3 extends over 18 amino acids. Trimming at V came to 6 bases and at J to 6 bases, leaving 17 bases not matched to a gene. CDR1 and CDR2 (germline): MDHEN, SYDVKM.

This clone counts as medium-sized (0.01 to 0.1%). The rearrangement joins TRBV27 to TRBJ2-1; 8 positions agree with TRBD2. The germline gives CDR1 MNHEY, CDR2 SMNVEV (reference sequence). CDR3 length equals 16 residues. After removal of 4 bases from V and 8 bases from J, the junction contained 13 bases not matched to a gene. The CDR3 DNA reads TGTGCCAGCAGTTCGTCGTCCAGCGGGAGAGTCGATGAGCAGTTCTTC. This gives the protein CASSSSSSGRVDEQFF.

The chain employs TRBV27 and TRBJ2-7, with a weak D call TRBD2 (7 bases). Trimming removed 3 bases from V and 5 bases from J, with 11 bases in between. CDR1 and CDR2 from the germline V gene are MNHEY and SMNVEV (reference sequence). The CDR3 runs to 13 residues. CDR3 nucleotide sequence: TGTGCCAGCAGTTTTAGGGGGGGGAACGAGCAGTACTTC. It encodes CASSFRGGNEQYF.

This sequence joins TRBV19 and TRBJ2-3; 8 nucleotides agree with TRBD1. The CDR3 covers 15 residues. With 5 bases clipped from V and 3 bases from J, the junction kept 7 bases outside the gene matches. CDR1 and CDR2 (germline): LNHDA, SQIVND (reference sequence). The CDR3 loop reads CASSPGGGRTDTQYF. In nucleotides, the CDR3 is TGTGCCAGTAGTCCAGGGGGCGGGCGGACAGATACGCAGTATTTT. The full variable domain, in which reference TRBV19 and TRBJ2-3 provide the parts outside the CDR3, is DGGITQSPKYLFRKEGQNVTLSCEQNLNHDAMYWYRQDPGQGLRLIYYSQIVNDFQKGDIAEGYSVSREKKESFPLTVTSAQKNPTAFYLCASSPGGGRTDTQYFGPGTRLTVL.

This rearrangement joins TRBV5-4 to TRBJ2-5, with 10 nucleotides matching TRBD1. The J call may be wrong; the DNA end is better matched by TRBJ2-7. CDR1 is SGHNT, CDR2 YYREEE, per germline (reference sequence). The CDR3 sequence is 17 residues long. The DNA for the CDR3 is TGTGCCAGCAGCGGGCGGGGCTCGGGACAGGGGTACTACGAGCAGTACTTC. Translating gives CASSGRGSGQGYYEQYF.

The rearrangement uses TRBV1 and TRBJ2-6; the table's D call, TRBD1, has no DNA check behind it. TRBV1 is flagged as a pseudogene. There are 18 residues in the CDR3. CDR3 bases: TGCACCAGCAGGCCTGGGCAGGGGGACTCCTCTGGGGCCAACGTCCTGACTTTC. Its translation is CTSRPGQGDSSGANVLTF.

The rearrangement uses TRBV7-8 and TRBJ2-7; TRBD2 agrees at 7 bases. CDR3 length: 13 amino acids. CDR1 and CDR2 from the germline V gene are SGHVS and FQNEAQ. J lost 4 bases, V lost 5 bases, and 5 bases had no gene match. In nucleotides, the CDR3 is TGTGCCAGCAGCGTCAGAGCGGGATACGAGCAGTACTTC. It encodes CASSVRAGYEQYF.

V is TRBV5-5 and J is TRBJ2-7; 8 positions match TRBD1. The germline CDR1 and CDR2 sequences are SGHKS and YYEKEE (reference sequence). V lost 4 bases, J lost 4 bases, and 7 bases stayed unmatched. The CDR3 is 14 amino acids. This chain's CDR3 is CASSMTGQAYEQYF. For the CDR3, the DNA is TGTGCCAGCAGCATGACGGGACAGGCTTACGAGCAGTACTTC.

V and J are TRBV7-6 and TRBJ1-5, with unresolved D. Germline V lookup: CDR1 SGHVS, CDR2 FNYEAQ. V was trimmed by 1 base and J by 4 bases, leaving 14 bases between them. The CDR3 totals 16 residues. The chain's CDR3 is CASSLGAAGSNQPQHF. DNA for the CDR3: TGTGCCAGCAGCTTAGGAGCGGCAGGTTCGAATCAGCCCCAGCATTTT. Full variable domain (missing parts from reference TRBV7-6 and TRBJ1-5): GAGVSQSPRYKVTKRGQDVALRCDPISGHVSLYWYRQALGQGPEFLTYFNYEAQQDKSGLPNDRFSAERPEGSISTLTIQRTEQRDSAMYRCASSLGAAGSNQPQHFGDGTRLSIL.